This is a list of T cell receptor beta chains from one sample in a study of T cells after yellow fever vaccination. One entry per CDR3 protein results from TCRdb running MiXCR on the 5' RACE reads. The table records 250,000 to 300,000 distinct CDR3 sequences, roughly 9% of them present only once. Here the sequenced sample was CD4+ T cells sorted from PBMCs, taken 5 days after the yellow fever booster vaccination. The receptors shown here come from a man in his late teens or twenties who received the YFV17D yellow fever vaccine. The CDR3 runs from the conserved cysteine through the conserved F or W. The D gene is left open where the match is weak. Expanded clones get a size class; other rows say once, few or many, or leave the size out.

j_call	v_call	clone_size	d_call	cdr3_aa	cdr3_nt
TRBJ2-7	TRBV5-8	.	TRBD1	CASSSGQISSYEQYF	TGTGCCAGCAGCTCGGGACAGATAAGCTCCTACGAGCAGTACTTC
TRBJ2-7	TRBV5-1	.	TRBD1	CASSLVGDRVNEQYF	TGCGCCAGCAGCTTGGTGGGGGACAGGGTGAACGAGCAGTACTTC
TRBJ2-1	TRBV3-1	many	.	CASSQVGGEQFF	TGTGCCAGCAGCCAAGTAGGCGGTGAGCAGTTCTTC
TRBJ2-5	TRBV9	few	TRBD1	CASSVGTGGRTQYF	TGTGCCAGCAGCGTCGGGACAGGAGGTAGGACCCAGTACTTC
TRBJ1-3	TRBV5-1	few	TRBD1	CASSPAGGSGNTIYF	TGCGCCAGCAGCCCGGCAGGGGGATCTGGAAACACCATATATTTT
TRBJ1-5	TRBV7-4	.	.	CASSPISIQGQPQHF	TGTGCCAGCAGCCCGATTAGTATTCAGGGTCAGCCCCAGCATTTT
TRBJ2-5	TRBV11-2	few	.	CASSQNRRVETQYF	TGTGCCAGCAGCCAGAATAGGAGGGTAGAGACCCAGTACTTC
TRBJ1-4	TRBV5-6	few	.	CASSFGNRANEKLFF	TGTGCCAGCAGCTTTGGAAATAGAGCTAATGAAAAACTGTTTTTT
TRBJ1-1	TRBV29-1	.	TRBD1	CSVWTGVAFF	TGCAGCGTGTGGACAGGGGTAGCTTTCTTT
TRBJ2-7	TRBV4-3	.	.	CASSQDGTASSYEQYF	TGCGCCAGCAGCCAAGACGGTACCGCTAGCTCCTACGAGCAGTACTTC
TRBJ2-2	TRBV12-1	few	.	CASSFWARAGELFF	TGTGCCAGCAGCTTTTGGGCGAGGGCCGGGGAGCTGTTTTTT
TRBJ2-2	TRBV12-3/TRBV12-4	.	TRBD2	CASSAAGGRVGELFF	TGTGCCAGCAGTGCAGCGGGGGGGCGTGTCGGGGAGCTGTTTTTT
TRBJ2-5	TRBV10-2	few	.	CASRDGAGETQYF	TGCGCCAGCAGAGACGGAGCAGGGGAGACCCAGTACTTC
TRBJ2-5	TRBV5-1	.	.	CASSPERGGETQYF	TGCGCCAGCAGCCCAGAAAGGGGTGGGGAGACCCAGTACTTC
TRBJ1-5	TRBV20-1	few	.	CSANRGDSNQPQHF	TGCAGTGCTAACCGGGGAGATAGCAATCAGCCCCAGCATTTT
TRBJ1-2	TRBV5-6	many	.	CASSLPRAYGYTF	TGTGCCAGCAGCTTGCCCCGCGCCTATGGCTACACCTTC
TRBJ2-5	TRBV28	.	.	CASSPASLETQYF	TGTGCCAGCAGCCCAGCCTCGTTGGAGACCCAGTACTTC
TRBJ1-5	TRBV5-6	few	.	CASSLLGQHSNQPQHF	TGTGCCAGCAGCTTGTTAGGACAGCATAGCAATCAGCCCCAGCATTTT
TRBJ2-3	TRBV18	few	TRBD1	CASSPRGQVTTDTQYF	TGTGCCAGCTCACCGCGGGGACAGGTAACCACAGATACGCAGTATTTT
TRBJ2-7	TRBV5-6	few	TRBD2	CASSWREGRSYEQYF	TGTGCCAGCAGCTGGAGGGAGGGCAGGTCCTACGAGCAGTACTTC
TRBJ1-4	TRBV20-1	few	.	CSVREANEKLFF	TGCAGTGTGCGGGAAGCTAATGAAAAACTGTTTTTT
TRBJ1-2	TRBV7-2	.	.	CASSLSLSASYGYTF	TGTGCCAGCAGCTTAAGTTTGTCGGCTAGTTATGGCTACACCTTC
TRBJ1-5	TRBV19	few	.	CASSTISNQPQHF	TGTGCCAGTAGTACGATTAGCAATCAGCCCCAGCATTTT
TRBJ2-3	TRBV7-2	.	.	CASSLRTYTLYF	TGTGCCAGCAGCTTAAGGACATATACGCTGTATTTT
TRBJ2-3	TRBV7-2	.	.	CASSLEGGPTDTQYF	TGTGCCAGCAGCTTGGAGGGGGGGCCCACAGATACGCAGTATTTT
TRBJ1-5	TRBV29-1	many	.	CSVEIGVGQPQHF	TGCAGCGTTGAAATCGGGGTAGGTCAGCCCCAGCATTTT
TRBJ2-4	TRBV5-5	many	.	CASSLVGSVLAKNIQYF	TGTGCCAGCAGCTTGGTCGGCAGCGTCTTAGCCAAAAACATTCAGTACTTC
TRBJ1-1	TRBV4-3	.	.	CASSQDSWRMNTEAFF	TGCGCCAGCAGCCAAGACAGCTGGAGGATGAACACTGAAGCTTTCTTT
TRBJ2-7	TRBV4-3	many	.	CASSDRRLNEQYF	TGCGCCAGCAGTGACCGACGTTTGAACGAGCAGTACTTC
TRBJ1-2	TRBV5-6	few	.	CASIRNRDFIYGYTF	TGTGCCAGCATCCGAAACAGGGATTTCATTTATGGCTACACCTTC
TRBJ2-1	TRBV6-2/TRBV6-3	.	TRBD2	CASARGGLRDEQFF	TGTGCCAGCGCACGGGGGGGCCTGAGGGATGAGCAGTTCTTC
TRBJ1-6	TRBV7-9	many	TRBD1	CASSGQGNSPLHF	TGTGCCAGCAGCGGACAGGGAAATTCACCCCTCCACTTT
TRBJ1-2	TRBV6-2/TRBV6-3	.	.	CASSYRQQYGYTF	TGTGCCAGCAGTTACCGACAACAATACGGCTACACCTTC
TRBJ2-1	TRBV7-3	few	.	CASSLTPSGYNEQFF	TGTGCCAGCAGCTTAACCCCGTCGGGGTACAATGAGCAGTTCTTC
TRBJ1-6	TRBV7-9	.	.	CASSFEGQNSPLHF	TGTGCCAGCAGCTTTGAGGGACAAAATTCACCCCTCCACTTT
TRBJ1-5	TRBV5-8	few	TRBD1	CASSRTGEQPQHF	TGTGCCAGCAGCCGGACAGGCGAACAGCCCCAGCATTTT
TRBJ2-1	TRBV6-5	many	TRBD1	CASSYSTPIRDRVFF	TGTGCCAGCAGTTACTCGACGCCGATCCGGGACAGGGTCTTCTTC
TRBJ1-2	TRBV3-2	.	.	CASSQGDSFYGYTF	TGTGCCAGCAGCCAGGGGGACAGCTTCTATGGCTACACCTTC
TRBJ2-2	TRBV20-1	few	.	CSASLNTGELFF	TGCAGTGCTAGCCTAAACACCGGGGAGCTGTTTTTT
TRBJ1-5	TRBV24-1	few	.	CATRNNQPQHF	TGTGCCACCAGGAACAATCAGCCCCAGCATTTT
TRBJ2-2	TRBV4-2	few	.	CASSQGDWTQNTGELFF	TGTGCCAGCAGCCAAGGAGATTGGACACAGAACACCGGGGAGCTGTTTTTT
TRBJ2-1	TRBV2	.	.	CASSYHREEQFF	TGTGCCAGCAGTTATCACAGGGAAGAGCAGTTCTTC
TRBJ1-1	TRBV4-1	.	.	CASSQVGTQVVGAFF	TGCGCCAGCAGCCAAGTTGGAACTCAAGTCGTGGGAGCTTTCTTT
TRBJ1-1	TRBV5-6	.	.	CASSPLDSNMNTEAFF	TGTGCCAGCAGCCCCCTAGACAGCAACATGAACACTGAAGCTTTCTTT